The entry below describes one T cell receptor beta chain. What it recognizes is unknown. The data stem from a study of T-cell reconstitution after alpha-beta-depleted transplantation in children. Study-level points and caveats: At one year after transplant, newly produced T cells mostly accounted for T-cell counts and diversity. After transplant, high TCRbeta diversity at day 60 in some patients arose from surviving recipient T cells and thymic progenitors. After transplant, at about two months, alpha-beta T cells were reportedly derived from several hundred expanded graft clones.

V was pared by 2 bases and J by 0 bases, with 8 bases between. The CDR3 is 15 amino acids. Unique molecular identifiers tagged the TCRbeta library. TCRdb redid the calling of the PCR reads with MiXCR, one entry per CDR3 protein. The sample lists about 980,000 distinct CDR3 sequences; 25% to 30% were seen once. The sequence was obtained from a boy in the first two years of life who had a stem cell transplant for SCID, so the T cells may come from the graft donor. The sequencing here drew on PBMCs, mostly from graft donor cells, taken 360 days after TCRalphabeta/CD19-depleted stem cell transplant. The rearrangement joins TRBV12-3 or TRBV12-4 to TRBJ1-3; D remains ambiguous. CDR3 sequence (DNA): TGTGCCAGCAGTTTACGGGAGTACTCTGGAAACACCATATATTTT. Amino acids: CASSLREYSGNTIYF.